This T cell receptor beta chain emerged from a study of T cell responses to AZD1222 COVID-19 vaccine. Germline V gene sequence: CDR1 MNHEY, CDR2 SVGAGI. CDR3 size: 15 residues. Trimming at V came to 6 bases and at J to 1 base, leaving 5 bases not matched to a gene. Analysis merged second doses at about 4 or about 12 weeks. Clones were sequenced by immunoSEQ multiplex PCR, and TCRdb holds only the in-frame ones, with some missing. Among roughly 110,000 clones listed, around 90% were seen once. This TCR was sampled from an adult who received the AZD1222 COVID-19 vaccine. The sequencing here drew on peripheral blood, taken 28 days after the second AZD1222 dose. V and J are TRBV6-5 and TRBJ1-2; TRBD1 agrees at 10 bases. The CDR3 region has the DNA TGTGCCAGCAGCCAGGACAGGGGGTTTAACTATGGCTACACCTTC. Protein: CASSQDRGFNYGYTF.